This TCR beta chain was found in a study of blood T cell repertoires in COVID-19. Residents of around 24 US areas, aged roughly 18 to 89 years, made up the participants. TCRdb's table, derived via immunoSEQ multiplex PCR, lists solely in-frame clones and lacks some. The sample gives around 320,000 clones, approximately 91% of which show up once; about 4.2% is in the top ten. Specimen: PBMCs or T cells enriched from blood (not recorded which). This receptor was identified in a woman in her 30s who had been exposed to COVID-19.

This CDR3 reads CASSLVRQTETQYF. CDR3 DNA: TGTGCCAGCAGCTTAGTTAGACAGACAGAGACCCAGTACTTC. The chain recombines TRBV7-2 with TRBJ2-5; D perhaps matches TRBD1 (5 bases). Trimming removed 1 base from V and 4 bases from J, with 10 bases in between. Germline CDR1 reads SGHTA; CDR2 reads FQGNSA. The length of the CDR3 is 14 residues.